The 5 T cell receptor beta chains listed next were all sequenced from one sample in a study of blood T cell repertoires in COVID-19. The data were produced by immunoSEQ multiplex PCR, yet TCRdb's version contains in-frame clones alone and is incomplete. The table lists about 200,000 clones, roughly 81% of them singletons. Sequencing was carried out using peripheral blood. These receptors were obtained from a woman of 80 years or more with acute or convalescent COVID-19.

This chain links TRBV7-2 with TRBJ1-6; D might be TRBD1 (5 bases). The germline CDR1 and CDR2 sequences are SGHTA and FQGNSA. The V end lost 4 bases, the J end lost 8 bases, and 9 bases lay between the germline ends. The CDR3 has 13 amino acids. The CDR3 region is CASSSQQDSPLHF. The CDR3 DNA reads TGTGCCAGCAGCTCCCAACAGGATTCACCCCTCCACTTT.

In DNA form, the CDR3 reads TGTGCCAGCTCACCCCTAGGGGGAACTGAAGCTTTCTTT. Translated, it gives CASSPLGGTEAFF. The chain combines TRBV18 with TRBJ1-1; tentative D call: TRBD1 (6 bases). The germline V gene encodes CDR1 KGHSH and CDR2 LQKENI. Deletions cut 3 bases from V and 5 bases from J, with 10 bases between. The CDR3 is made up of 13 amino acids.

The CDR3 bases are TGTGCCAGCAGCGTAGATGGGGGGTCGGAAAAACTGTTTTTT. Protein product: CASSVDGGSEKLFF. The gene calls are TRBV9 and TRBJ1-4, with D possibly TRBD1 on 5 matching bases. Germline-derived CDR1 and CDR2 are SGDLS and YYNGEE. The CDR3 is 14 amino acids. Trimming removed 0 bases from V and 8 bases from J, with 11 bases in between.

The chain uses TRBV9 and TRBJ2-2, with 9 bases fitting TRBD1. The CDR3 consists of 16 residues. Germline V gives CDR1 SGDLS, CDR2 YYNGEE. Losses at the gene ends were 1 base for V and 6 bases for J; bases not matched to a gene: 7. The CDR3 loop is CASSVRDRAWAGELFF. The CDR3 nucleotides are TGTGCCAGCAGCGTACGGGACAGGGCGTGGGCCGGGGAGCTGTTTTTT. Full variable domain (rest looked up from reference TRBV9 and TRBJ2-2): DSGVTQTPKHLITATGQRVTLRCSPRSGDLSVYWYQQSLDQGLQFLIQYYNGEERAKGNILERFSAQQFPDLHSELNLSSLELGDSALYFCASSVRDRAWAGELFFGEGSRLTVL.

The chain carries TRBV4-1 and TRBJ1-2, with D perhaps TRBD1 (5 bases). V lost 3 bases and J lost 6, with 17 bases in between. This CDR3 has 15 residues. Germline V gene lookup returns CDR1 MGHRA and CDR2 YSYEKL. CDR3 DNA: TGCGCCAGCAGCCAGAACACCGGGACTGCGGATGGCTACACCTTC. It is translated as CASSQNTGTADGYTF.